This T cell receptor beta chain was captured by sequencing in a study of blood T cell repertoires in COVID-19. Produced via immunoSEQ multiplex PCR; TCRdb's table is partial and in-frame only. Among approximately 220,000 clones listed, approximately 90% were seen once. The V gene's germline CDR1 is GTSNPN and CDR2 SVGIG (reference sequence). J lost 6 bases, V lost 3 bases, and 8 bases had no gene match. The CDR3 length is 16 residues. The V and J genes are TRBV30 and TRBJ1-6; 10 positions agree with TRBD1. This TCR was recovered from a man aged 25-40 years who had recovered from COVID-19. Sequencing was carried out using PBMCs or T cells enriched from blood (not recorded which). DNA of the CDR3: TGTGCCTGGAGCCGGGACAGGGGTGGCTTTAATTCACCCCTCCACTTT. This translates into CAWSRDRGGFNSPLHF.